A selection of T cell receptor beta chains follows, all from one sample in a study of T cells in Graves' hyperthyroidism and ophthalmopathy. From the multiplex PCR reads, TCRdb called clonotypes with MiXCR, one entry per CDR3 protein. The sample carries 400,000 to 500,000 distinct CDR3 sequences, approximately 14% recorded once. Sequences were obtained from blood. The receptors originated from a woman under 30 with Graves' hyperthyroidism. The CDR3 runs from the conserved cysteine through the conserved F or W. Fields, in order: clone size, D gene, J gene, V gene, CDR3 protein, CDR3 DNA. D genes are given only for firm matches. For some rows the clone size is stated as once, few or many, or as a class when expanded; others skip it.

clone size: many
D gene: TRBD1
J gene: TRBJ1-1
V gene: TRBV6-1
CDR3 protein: CASRDRVNTEAFF
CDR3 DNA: TGTGCCAGCAGGGACAGGGTGAACACTGAAGCTTTCTTT

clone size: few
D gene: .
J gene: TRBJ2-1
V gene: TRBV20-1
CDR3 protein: CSAGSGRAQFF
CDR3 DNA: TGCAGTGCGGGCAGCGGACGCGCGCAGTTCTTC

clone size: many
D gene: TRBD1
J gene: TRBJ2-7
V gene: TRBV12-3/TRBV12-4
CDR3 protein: CASSLGPLGQGLVNEQYF
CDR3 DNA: TGTGCCAGCAGTTTAGGCCCCCTGGGACAGGGATTAGTTAACGAGCAGTACTTC

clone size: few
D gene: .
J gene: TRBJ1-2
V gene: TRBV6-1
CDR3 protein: CASSEIEGDGYGYTF
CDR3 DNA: TGTGCCAGCAGTGAGATAGAAGGTGATGGCTATGGCTACACCTTC

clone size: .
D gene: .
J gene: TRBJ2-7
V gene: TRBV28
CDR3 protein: CASSGGTNSYEQYF
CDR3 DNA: TGTGCCAGCAGTGGGGGGACCAATTCGTACGAGCAGTACTTC

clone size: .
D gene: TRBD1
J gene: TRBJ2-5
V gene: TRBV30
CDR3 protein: CACAWTGGLETQYF
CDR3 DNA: TGTGCCTGCGCTTGGACAGGGGGCTTAGAGACCCAGTACTTC

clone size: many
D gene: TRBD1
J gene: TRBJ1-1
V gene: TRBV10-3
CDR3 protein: CAIRDRAVDTEAFF
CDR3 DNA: TGTGCCATCAGGGACAGGGCTGTAGACACTGAAGCTTTCTTT

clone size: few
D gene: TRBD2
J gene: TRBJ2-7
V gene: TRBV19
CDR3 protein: CASTPGGAGSYEQYF
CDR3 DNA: TGTGCCAGTACACCGGGGGGAGCGGGTTCCTACGAGCAGTACTTC

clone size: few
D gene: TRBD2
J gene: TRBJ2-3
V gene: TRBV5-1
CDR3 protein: CASSSSLGLAGGRDTQYF
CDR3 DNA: TGCGCCAGCAGCTCATCACTGGGACTAGCGGGCGGGAGAGATACGCAGTATTTT

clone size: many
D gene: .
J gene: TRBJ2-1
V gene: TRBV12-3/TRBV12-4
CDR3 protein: CASSIGGYYNEQFF
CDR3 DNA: TGTGCCAGCAGTATCGGCGGATACTACAATGAGCAGTTCTTC

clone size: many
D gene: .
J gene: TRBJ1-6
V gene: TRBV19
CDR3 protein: CASKENGQHYNSPLHF
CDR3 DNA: TGTGCCAGTAAAGAAAACGGACAGCACTATAATTCACCCCTCCACTTT

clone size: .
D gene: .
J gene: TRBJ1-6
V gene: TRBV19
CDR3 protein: CASTFSGNNSPLHF
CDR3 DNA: TGTGCCAGTACCTTCAGTGGGAATAATTCACCCCTCCACTTT

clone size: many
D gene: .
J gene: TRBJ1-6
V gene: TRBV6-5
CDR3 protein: CASSYPPGSSYNSPLHF
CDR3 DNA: TGTGCCAGCAGTTACCCCCCAGGGAGCTCCTATAATTCACCCCTCCACTTT

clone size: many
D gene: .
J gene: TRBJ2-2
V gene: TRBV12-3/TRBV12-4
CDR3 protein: CASSLVQGEGGELFF
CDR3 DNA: TGTGCCAGCAGTTTGGTACAGGGAGAAGGCGGGGAGCTGTTTTTT

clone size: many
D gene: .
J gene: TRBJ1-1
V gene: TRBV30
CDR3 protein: CAWSALGRRGEAFF
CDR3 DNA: TGTGCCTGGAGTGCGCTCGGAAGAAGAGGTGAAGCTTTCTTT

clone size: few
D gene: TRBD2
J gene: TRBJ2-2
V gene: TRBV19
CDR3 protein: CATELAGNTGELFF
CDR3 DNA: TGTGCCACCGAACTAGCGGGAAACACCGGGGAGCTGTTTTTT

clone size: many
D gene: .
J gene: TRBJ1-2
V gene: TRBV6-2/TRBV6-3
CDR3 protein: CASSFPRTHNYGYTF
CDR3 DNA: TGTGCCAGCAGTTTCCCCCGCACCCATAACTATGGCTACACCTTC

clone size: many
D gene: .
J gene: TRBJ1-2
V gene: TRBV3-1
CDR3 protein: CASSKYSTGANYGYTF
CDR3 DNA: TGTGCCAGCAGCAAATACTCGACAGGAGCTAACTATGGCTACACCTTC

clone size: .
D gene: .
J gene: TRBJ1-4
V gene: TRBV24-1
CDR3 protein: CAPLLPCEKLFF
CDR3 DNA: TGTGCCCCACTCCTTCCCTGCGAAAAACTGTTTTTT